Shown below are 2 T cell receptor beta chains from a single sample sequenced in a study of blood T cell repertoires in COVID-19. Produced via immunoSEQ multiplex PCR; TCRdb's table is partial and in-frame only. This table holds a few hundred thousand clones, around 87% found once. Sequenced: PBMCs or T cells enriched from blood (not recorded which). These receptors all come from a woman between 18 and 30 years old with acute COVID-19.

The CDR3 nucleotides read TGCAGTGCTAGTCATCGATTCTTTCAGGGGAACGCAGAAAAACTGTTTTTT. It is translated as CSASHRFFQGNAEKLFF. The V and J genes are TRBV20-1 and TRBJ1-4; a weak D match, TRBD1 (6 bases). The CDR3 spans 17 residues. Trimming removed 3 bases from V and 8 bases from J, with 25 bases in between. The germline V gene encodes CDR1 DFQATT and CDR2 SNEGSKA (reference sequence).

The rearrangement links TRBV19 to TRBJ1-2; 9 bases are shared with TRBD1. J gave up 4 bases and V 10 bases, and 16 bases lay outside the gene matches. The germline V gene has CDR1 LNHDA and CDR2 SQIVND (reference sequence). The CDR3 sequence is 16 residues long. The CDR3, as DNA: TGTGCCACCTCGAGAGCGGGACAGGGCTTGTCCTATGGCTACACCTTC. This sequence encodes CATSRAGQGLSYGYTF.